Shown below are 21 T cell receptor beta chains from a single sample sequenced in a study of shared clonotypes between healthy human individuals. Only in-frame clones appear in the TCRdb table, and some are missing; sequencing was by immunoSEQ multiplex PCR. This sample has approximately 1,000,000 clones, with roughly 74% found just once. Sequencing was done on a sample of memory CD4+ T cells from PBMCs. The sample's subset: CD45RA-negative fraction. Every receptor here comes from a man in his late teens or twenties in good health. Some clones in this sample may be carry-over from other donors' samples.

This clone has only one observation. Here the CDR3 reads CASSSPGEGSQPQHF. The CDR3 DNA sequence: TGTGCCAGCAGTTCCCCAGGGGAGGGAAGTCAGCCCCAGCATTTT. The rearrangement joins TRBV28 to TRBJ1-5, with a possible D match to TRBD1 (6 bases). This CDR3 spans 15 amino acids. CDR1 MDHEN and CDR2 SYDVKM come from the germline V gene. The V end lost 4 bases, the J end lost 6 bases, and 16 bases lay between the germline ends.

This chain links TRBV2 with TRBJ1-2, with 8 bases fitting TRBD1. The CDR3 totals 14 residues. Germline lookup yields CDR1 SNHLY and CDR2 FYNNEI. V trimming: 6 bases; J trimming: 0 bases; junction bases outside the gene matches: 3. The CDR3 is CASSGTGANYGYTF. The CDR3 DNA reads TGTGCCAGCAGCGGGACAGGAGCTAACTATGGCTACACCTTC.

This sequence joins TRBV6-1 and TRBJ2-2, with TRBD1 matching over 10 bases. J gave up 4 bases and V 7 bases, and 6 bases lay outside the gene matches. The length of the CDR3 is 15 residues. CDR1 MNHNS and CDR2 SASEGT come from the germline V gene. CDR3 loop: CASTMGQGFTGELFF. The CDR3 bases are TGTGCCAGCACCATGGGACAGGGGTTCACCGGGGAGCTGTTTTTT.

To note about this clone: Only one base separates this from a far larger clonotype, so it likely reflects a read error. Other nucleotide sequences in the sample specify the same CDR3. This rearrangement joins TRBV28 to TRBJ2-5; the D is unclear. Germline values: CDR1 MDHEN, CDR2 SYDVKM. V dropped 6 bases and J dropped 0 bases, with 2 bases sitting between them. The CDR3 contains 11 residues. The CDR3 loop reads CASSDQETQYF. In DNA, the CDR3 is TGTGCCAGCAGCGACCAAGAGACCCAGTACTTC.

This chain uses TRBV27 with TRBJ1-4; TRBD1 is a possible D gene (5 bases). Germline CDR1 is MNHEY and CDR2 is SMNVEV (reference sequence). The CDR3 loop spans 16 amino acids. V lost 5 bases and J lost 6, with 19 bases in between. CDR3 sequence reads: CASSLPTTDPHEKLFF. The CDR3 bases are TGTGCCAGCAGTCTACCGACGACAGACCCGCATGAAAAACTGTTTTTT. Based on the CDR3 plus reference TRBV27 and TRBJ1-4, the full variable domain is EAQVTQNPRYLITVTGKKLTVTCSQNMNHEYMSWYRQDPGLGLRQIYYSMNVEVTDKGDVPEGYKVSRKEKRNFPLILESPSPNQTSLYFCASSLPTTDPHEKLFFGSGTQLSVL.

This chain links TRBV7-8 with TRBJ2-5, with 7 bases aligning to TRBD2. The junction had 10 bases not matched to a gene; V was cut back by 5 bases and J by 7 bases. There are 14 residues in the CDR3. The germline V gene encodes CDR1 SGHVS and CDR2 FQNEAQ. The DNA for the CDR3 is TGTGCCAGCAGCCCGGGGGGAGATCGAGGGACCCAGTACTTC. Translated, it gives CASSPGGDRGTQYF.

The chain carries TRBV6-1 and TRBJ2-3; D gene ambiguous. This CDR3 is 13 amino acids long. In germline, CDR1 is MNHNS, CDR2 SASEGT. Trimming shortened V by 6 bases and J by 8 bases, and 15 bases separated the two germline ends. The CDR3 nucleotides are TGTGCCAGCAGCCCCCCCGGAGCGCCTACGCAGTATTTT. Translating it yields CASSPPGAPTQYF.

The chain couples TRBV6-5 to TRBJ2-5; D might be TRBD1 (6 bases). V lost 2 bases and J lost 5, with 12 bases in between. Germline-derived CDR1 and CDR2 are MNHEY and SVGAGI. The CDR3 is 14 residues long. Here the CDR3 DNA reads TGTGCCAGCAGTTACCAGGGGTGGAGGGAGACCCAGTACTTC. This translates into CASSYQGWRETQYF.

This clone was counted many times. This chain uses TRBV28 with TRBJ1-4; possibly TRBD1 for D (6 bases). This CDR3 is built from 15 residues. Germline loops: CDR1 MDHEN, CDR2 SYDVKM. With 7 bases removed from V and 4 bases from J, the gap between germline ends came to 16 bases. The CDR3 here is CASTQGGRGNEKLFF. CDR3 sequence (DNA): TGTGCCAGCACCCAAGGGGGGCGCGGTAATGAAAAACTGTTTTTT.

This chain connects TRBV28 to TRBJ1-2; 12 bases agree with TRBD1. Germline V gene data show CDR1 as MDHEN and CDR2 as SYDVKM. The V and J ends lost 7 bases and 8 bases, in that order; junction bases with no gene match: 8. This CDR3 contains 14 residues. CDR3 sequence reads: CASTSPGTGGGYTF. The CDR3 nucleotides read TGTGCCAGCACCAGCCCAGGGACAGGGGGCGGCTACACCTTC.

For the CDR3, the DNA is TGTGCCAGCTCACCACCGAGAAGGGCGGTTACAGATACGCAGTATTTT. Translated, it gives CASSPPRRAVTDTQYF. This sequence joins TRBV18 and TRBJ2-3; D is uncertain. Per germline, CDR1 KGHSH and CDR2 LQKENI. The CDR3 covers 16 residues. Trimming removed 0 bases from V and 3 bases from J, with 13 bases in between. Full variable domain (remainder filled in from reference TRBV18 and TRBJ2-3): NAGVMQNPRHLVRRRGQEARLRCSPMKGHSHVYWYRQLPEEGLKFMVYLQKENIIDESGMPKERFSAEFPKEGPSILRIQQVVRGDSAAYFCASSPPRRAVTDTQYFGPGTRLTVL.

The chain employs TRBV11-2 and TRBJ1-2, with D tentatively TRBD1 (5 bases). Germline lookup yields CDR1 SGHAT and CDR2 FQNNGV. This CDR3 is 13 amino acids long. Trimming took off 5 bases at V and 9 bases at J, with 16 bases between the two ends. CDR3 sequence: CASSLGQGRSYTF. The DNA for the CDR3 is TGTGCCAGCAGCCTGGGGCAGGGACGAAGCTACACCTTC.

V is TRBV4-3 and J is TRBJ2-2, with TRBD2 matching over 11 bases. The germline gives CDR1 LGHNA, CDR2 YSLEER. There are 20 residues in the CDR3. Trimming at V came to 3 bases and at J to 2 bases, leaving 14 bases not matched to a gene. CDR3 protein: CASSQDLPLAGGLNTGELFF. In DNA, the CDR3 is TGCGCCAGCAGCCAGGACTTGCCGCTAGCGGGAGGACTAAACACCGGGGAGCTGTTTTTT.

The rearrangement links TRBV2 to TRBJ2-5; TRBD2 matches 8 bases. Germline trimming cut 7 bases from V and 2 bases from J; bases unmatched to any gene: 6. The CDR3 runs 14 residues. CDR1 SNHLY and CDR2 FYNNEI come from the germline V gene. CDR3 sequence (DNA): TGTGCCAGCATCAGAACTAGCGGACAAGAGACCCAGTACTTC. It yields the protein CASIRTSGQETQYF.

V usage is TRBV7-2 and J usage is TRBJ1-5; a possible D gene is TRBD1 (5 bases). V was cut by 1 base and J by 6 bases, with 10 bases left in between. The length of the CDR3 is 14 residues. Germline V gives CDR1 SGHTA, CDR2 FQGNSA. Here the CDR3 reads CASSLGGLGQPQHF. The CDR3, as DNA: TGTGCCAGCAGCTTAGGGGGCCTAGGTCAGCCCCAGCATTTT.

The gene calls are TRBV7-8 and TRBJ1-1; weak D call: TRBD1 (6 bases). The CDR3 consists of 15 residues. Trimming removed 7 bases at V and 3 bases at J, with 18 bases between. CDR1 is SGHVS and CDR2 is FQNEAQ in the germline V gene. The CDR3 bases are TGTGCCAGCATCTTGGCGGGGGCCGGGGACACTGAAGCTTTCTTT. It translates to CASILAGAGDTEAFF.

This chain connects TRBV6-6 to TRBJ1-6; no clear D gene. The CDR3 totals 12 residues. Trimming left V 0 bases short and J 10 bases short, with 4 bases between. Germline-derived CDR1 and CDR2 are MNHNY and SVGAGI (reference sequence). Written as DNA, the CDR3 is TGTGCCAGCAGTTACTCTCCGTCACCCCTCCACTTT. It is translated as CASSYSPSPLHF.

This sequence joins TRBV29-1 and TRBJ2-1; 9 nucleotides line up with TRBD1. With V trimmed by 6 bases and J by 10 bases, 7 bases remained unmatched. The CDR3 sequence is 12 residues long. In germline, CDR1 is SQVTM, CDR2 ANQGSEA. The DNA of the CDR3 is TGCAGCGTGGGACAGGGCGGGGGAGAGCAGTTCTTC. Translation: CSVGQGGGEQFF.

The gene calls are TRBV29-1 and TRBJ2-3, with 9 bases that match TRBD1. The CDR3 length is 15 residues. J gave up 0 bases and V 6 bases, and 7 bases lay outside the gene matches. CDR1 and CDR2 from the germline V gene are SQVTM and ANQGSEA. The CDR3 DNA follows: TGCAGCGTGGACAGGGGCGATCCTAGCACAGATACGCAGTATTTT. This sequence encodes CSVDRGDPSTDTQYF.

The chain couples TRBV7-3 to TRBJ1-5; 8 nucleotides align to TRBD1. The CDR3 contains 16 residues. Germline CDR1 is SGHTA and CDR2 is FQGTGA. Trimming removed 2 bases from V and 3 bases from J; junction bases left unmatched: 6. CDR3 loop: CASSLWTGKNNQPQHF. CDR3 coding DNA: TGTGCCAGCAGCTTATGGACAGGGAAGAACAATCAGCCCCAGCATTTT.

The CDR3 nucleotides read TGTGCCAGCAGGCGGGAATTCACCGGAACTGAAGCTTTCTTT. It translates to CASRREFTGTEAFF. The chain has TRBV6-5 and TRBJ1-1, with no clear D. Germline CDR1 MNHEY, CDR2 SVGAGI. This CDR3 contains 14 residues. V dropped 6 bases and J dropped 5 bases, with 16 bases sitting between them.